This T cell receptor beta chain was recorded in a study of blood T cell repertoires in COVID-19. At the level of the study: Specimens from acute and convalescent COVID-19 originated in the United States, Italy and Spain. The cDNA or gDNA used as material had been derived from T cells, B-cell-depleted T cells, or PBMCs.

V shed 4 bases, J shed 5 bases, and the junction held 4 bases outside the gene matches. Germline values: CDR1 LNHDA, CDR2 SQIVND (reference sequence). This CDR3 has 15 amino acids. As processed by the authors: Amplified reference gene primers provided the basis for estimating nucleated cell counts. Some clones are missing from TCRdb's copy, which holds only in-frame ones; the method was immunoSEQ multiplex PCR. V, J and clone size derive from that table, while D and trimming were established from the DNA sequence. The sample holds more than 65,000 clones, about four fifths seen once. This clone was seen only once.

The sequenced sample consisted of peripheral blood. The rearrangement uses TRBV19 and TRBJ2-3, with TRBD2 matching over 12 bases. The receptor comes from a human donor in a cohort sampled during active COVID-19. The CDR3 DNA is TGTGCCAGTAGTAGTCTAGCGGGAGGGATAGATACGCAGTATTTT. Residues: CASSSLAGGIDTQYF.